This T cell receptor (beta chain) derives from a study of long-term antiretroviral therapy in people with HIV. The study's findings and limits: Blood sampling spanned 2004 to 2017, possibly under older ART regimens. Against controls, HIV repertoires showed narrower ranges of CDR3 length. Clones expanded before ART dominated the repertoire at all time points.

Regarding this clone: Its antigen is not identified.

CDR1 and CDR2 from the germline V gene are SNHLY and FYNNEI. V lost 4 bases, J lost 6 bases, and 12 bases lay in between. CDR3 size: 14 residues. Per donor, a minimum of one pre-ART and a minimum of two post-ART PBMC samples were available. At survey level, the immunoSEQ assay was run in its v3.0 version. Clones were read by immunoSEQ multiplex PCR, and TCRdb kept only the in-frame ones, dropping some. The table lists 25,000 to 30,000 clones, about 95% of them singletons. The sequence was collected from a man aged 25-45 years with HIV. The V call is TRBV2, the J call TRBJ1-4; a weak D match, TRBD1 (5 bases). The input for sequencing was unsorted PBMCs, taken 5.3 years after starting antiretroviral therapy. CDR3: CASSVRQGHEKLFF. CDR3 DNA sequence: TGTGCCAGCAGTGTTCGGCAGGGACATGAAAAACTGTTTTTT. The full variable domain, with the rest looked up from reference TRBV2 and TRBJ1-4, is EPEVTQTPSHQVTQMGQEVILRCVPISNHLYFYWYRQILGQKVEFLVSFYNNEISEKSEIFDDQFSVERPDGSNFTLKIRSTKLEDSAMYFCASSVRQGHEKLFFGSGTQLSVL.